The 3 T cell receptor beta chains presented below share a single source sample, sequenced in a study of monozygotic twins with inflammatory bowel disease. Reanalyzing the 5' RACE reads, TCRdb keeps one entry per CDR3 protein, without DNA. This table lists approximately 330,000 distinct CDR3 sequences. Sequencing was performed on blood. Receptor source: a human donor with ulcerative colitis or Crohn's disease, or a healthy co-twin of an affected twin (not recorded which).

The chain has TRBV7-2 and TRBJ1-6. CDR3 length equals 14 residues. CDR1 is SGHTA, CDR2 FQGNSA, per germline. The CDR3 sequence is CASSLEQIISPLHF.

This sequence joins TRBV5-3 and TRBJ1-1; absent DNA, TCRdb's TRBD1 call cannot be checked. TRBV5-3 is classed as an ORF, of uncertain function. The CDR3 contains 13 residues. Here the CDR3 reads CARSLGPGVEAFF.

The chain recombines TRBV19 with TRBJ2-3; the TCRdb call, TRBD1, lacks DNA for checking. The CDR3 runs 15 residues. CDR1 is LNHDA, CDR2 SQIVND, per germline (reference sequence). The CDR3 here is CASRDRDIGTDTQYF. Supplemented by reference TRBV19 and TRBJ2-3, the full variable domain reads DGGITQSPKYLFRKEGQNVTLSCEQNLNHDAMYWYRQDPGQGLRLIYYSQIVNDFQKGDIAEGYSVSREKKESFPLTVTSAQKNPTAFYLCASRDRDIGTDTQYFGPGTRLTVL.